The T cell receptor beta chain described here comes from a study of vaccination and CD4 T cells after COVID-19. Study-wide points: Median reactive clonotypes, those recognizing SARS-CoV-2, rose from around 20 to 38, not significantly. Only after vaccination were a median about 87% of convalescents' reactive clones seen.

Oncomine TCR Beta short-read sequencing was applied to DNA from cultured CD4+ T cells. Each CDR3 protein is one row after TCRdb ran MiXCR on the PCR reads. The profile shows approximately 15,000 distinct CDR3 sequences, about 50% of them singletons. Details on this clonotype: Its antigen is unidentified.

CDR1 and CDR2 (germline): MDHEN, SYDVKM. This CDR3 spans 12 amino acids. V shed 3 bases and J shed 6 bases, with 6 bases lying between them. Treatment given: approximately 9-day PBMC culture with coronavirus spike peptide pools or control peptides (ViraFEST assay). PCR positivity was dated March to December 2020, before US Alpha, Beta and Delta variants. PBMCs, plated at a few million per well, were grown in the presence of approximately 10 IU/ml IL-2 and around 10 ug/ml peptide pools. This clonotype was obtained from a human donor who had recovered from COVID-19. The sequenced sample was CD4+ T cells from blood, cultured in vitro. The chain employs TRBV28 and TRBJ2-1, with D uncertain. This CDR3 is CASSFHSNEQFF. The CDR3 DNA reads TGTGCCAGCAGTTTTCATTCCAATGAGCAGTTCTTC.